Below, 21 T cell receptor beta chains from the same sample are listed, as sequenced in a study of shared T cell receptors in the human thymus. Method: immunoSEQ multiplex PCR; TCRdb's copy keeps in-frame clones and lacks some. Here the sample spans some 700,000 clones, approximately 85% being singletons. These data were also filed under a second study, of human thymus T cells.

Sequencing was carried out using thymocytes. The receptors were gathered from a girl in the first two years of life with a congenital heart defect.

The chain has TRBV28 and TRBJ1-2; D remains ambiguous. Per germline, CDR1 MDHEN and CDR2 SYDVKM. The CDR3 runs 16 residues. The V end was cut by 3 bases, the J end by 2 bases, with 16 bases between. The CDR3 nucleotides are TGTGCCAGCAGTTTGCACCCTGAGTGGTCGAACTATGGCTACACCTTC. This sequence encodes CASSLHPEWSNYGYTF.

V is TRBV19 and J is TRBJ1-6, with no clear D. The length of the CDR3 is 16 residues. The germline CDR1 and CDR2 sequences are LNHDA and SQIVND (reference sequence). V lost 7 bases and J 5 bases, leaving 18 bases between the germline ends. The DNA of the CDR3 is TGTGCCAGTACCCCTGAGGGAAACCTCCATAATTCACCCCTCCACTTT. Its protein is CASTPEGNLHNSPLHF.

The J gene is TRBJ1-2, the V gene TRBV5-5; D remains ambiguous. Germline V gene lookup returns CDR1 SGHKS and CDR2 YYEKEE (reference sequence). V was pared by 4 bases and J by 5 bases, with 15 bases between. The CDR3 loop spans 14 amino acids. The CDR3 spells CASSPGEGRYGYTF. The CDR3 DNA sequence: TGTGCCAGCAGCCCCGGGGAGGGAAGATATGGCTACACCTTC.

The chain combines TRBV6-6 with TRBJ2-7, with a possible D match to TRBD1 (6 bases). The V end lost 5 bases, the J end lost 1 base, and 9 bases lay between the germline ends. The CDR3 runs 13 residues. Germline values: CDR1 MNHNY, CDR2 SVGAGI (reference sequence). CDR3 in amino acids: CASSAGQSYEQYF. The CDR3 DNA reads TGTGCCAGCAGTGCCGGACAGTCCTACGAGCAGTACTTC.

CDR3 sequence: CASSLNPEDRGCGYTF. The CDR3 region has the DNA TGTGCCAGCAGTTTAAATCCCGAGGACAGGGGTTGTGGCTACACCTTC. The chain carries TRBV27 and TRBJ1-2; 9 bases are shared with TRBD1. The V segment lost 2 bases and the J segment 7 bases; nucleotides outside the gene matches: 11. In germline, CDR1 is MNHEY, CDR2 SMNVEV (reference sequence). The CDR3 length is 16 residues.

This clone was seen only a few times. The V gene is TRBV14, the J gene TRBJ2-3; tentatively, D is TRBD1 (5 bases). Trimming pared 4 bases from V and 1 base from J, leaving 15 bases between. CDR1 is SGHDN and CDR2 is FVKESK in the germline V gene. The CDR3 has 16 amino acids. The CDR3: CASSPHLGAGTDTQYF. In nucleotides, the CDR3 is TGTGCCAGCAGCCCTCATCTTGGGGCGGGCACAGATACGCAGTATTTT. Based on the CDR3 plus reference TRBV14 and TRBJ2-3, the full variable domain is EAGVTQFPSHSVIEKGQTVTLRCDPISGHDNLYWYRRVMGKEIKFLLHFVKESKQDESGMPNNRFLAERTGGTYSTLKVQPAELEDSGVYFCASSPHLGAGTDTQYFGPGTRLTVL.

The rearrangement joins TRBV4-3 to TRBJ1-3; D remains ambiguous. This CDR3 is built from 14 residues. With 4 bases removed from V and 0 bases from J, the gap between germline ends came to 7 bases. Per the germline V gene, CDR1 is LGHNA and CDR2 is YSLEER. The CDR3: CASSRSPSGNTIYF. The CDR3 DNA is TGCGCCAGCAGCCGTAGCCCCTCTGGAAACACCATATATTTT.

The CDR3 here is CASSLREGAPYEQYF. The CDR3, as DNA: TGCGCCAGCAGCCTGCGGGAGGGGGCTCCCTACGAGCAGTACTTC. This chain joins TRBV5-1 and TRBJ2-7, with 9 bases matching TRBD2. V trimming: 4 bases; J trimming: 2 bases; junction bases outside the gene matches: 7. CDR3 length: 15 amino acids. Germline-derived CDR1 and CDR2 are SGHRS and YFSETQ.

The chain combines TRBV6-6 with TRBJ1-5; 10 bases line up with TRBD1. The CDR3 runs to 15 residues. Germline CDR1 MNHNY, CDR2 SVGAGI (reference sequence). Trimming at V came to 2 bases and at J to 7 bases, leaving 5 bases not matched to a gene. CDR3 sequence: CASSYGTGAGQPQHF. In DNA, the CDR3 is TGTGCCAGCAGTTACGGGACAGGGGCTGGACAGCCCCAGCATTTT.

This rearrangement joins TRBV10-2 to TRBJ1-5; possible D gene TRBD1, 6 bases. V was clipped by 6 bases and J by 3 bases, with 9 bases between them. CDR3 length: 13 amino acids. Germline lookup yields CDR1 WSHSY and CDR2 SAAADI. CDR3 sequence reads: CASRDSYNQPQHF. The CDR3 nucleotides are TGCGCCAGCAGGGACAGCTACAATCAGCCCCAGCATTTT.

The gene calls are TRBV27 and TRBJ1-2, with D possibly being TRBD1 (5 bases). Germline-derived CDR1 and CDR2 are MNHEY and SMNVEV (reference sequence). V was pared by 6 bases and J by 8 bases, with 13 bases between. There are 12 residues in the CDR3. CDR3 sequence (DNA): TGTGCCAGCAGCTACCCGGGGGGAGGCTACACCTTC. Translating it yields CASSYPGGGYTF.

This clone showed up just a few times. The genes are TRBV29-1 and TRBJ1-1; no definite D call. The CDR3 is made up of 11 amino acids. Per the germline V gene, CDR1 is SQVTM and CDR2 is ANQGSEA. V lost 5 bases to trimming and J lost 1 base, with 5 bases between them. The CDR3 is CSVSGNTEAFF. DNA for the CDR3: TGCAGCGTTTCCGGGAACACTGAAGCTTTCTTT.

This chain links TRBV27 with TRBJ1-5; 12 bases line up with TRBD1. The CDR3 is 16 amino acids. The V and J ends lost 4 bases and 5 bases, in that order; junction bases with no gene match: 6. CDR1 MNHEY and CDR2 SMNVEV come from the germline V gene (reference sequence). CDR3 protein: CASSWDRGLIDQPQHF. Written as DNA, the CDR3 is TGTGCCAGCAGTTGGGACAGGGGGCTAATTGATCAGCCCCAGCATTTT.

The rearrangement links TRBV27 to TRBJ2-1; 11 nucleotides line up with TRBD2. The CDR3 is 17 residues long. Unmatched junction bases numbered 12, after V lost 3 bases and J lost 8 bases. The germline gives CDR1 MNHEY, CDR2 SMNVEV (reference sequence). The CDR3 here is CASSFWPSGGSLHEQFF. CDR3 in DNA: TGTGCCAGCAGTTTTTGGCCTAGCGGGGGGTCTCTACATGAGCAGTTCTTC.

The rearrangement joins TRBV4-1 to TRBJ2-3; TRBD2 matches 8 bases. The CDR3 sequence is 15 residues long. CDR1 MGHRA and CDR2 YSYEKL come from the germline V gene. J lost 5 bases, V lost 8 bases, and 12 bases had no gene match. The CDR3 nucleotides read TGCGCCAGCCACCCCCCGGGGGGGAATAGAGATACGCAGTATTTT. Translated: CASHPPGGNRDTQYF.

The rearrangement uses TRBV19 and TRBJ2-5, with 7 nucleotides matching TRBD2. The CDR3 spans 12 residues. V trimming: 10 bases; J trimming: 5 bases; junction bases outside the gene matches: 7. CDR1 is LNHDA and CDR2 is SQIVND in the germline V gene (reference sequence). The CDR3 DNA reads TGTGCCACCAGCGGGGTCCGGGAGACCCAGTACTTC. Translation gives CATSGVRETQYF.

The chain links TRBV7-9 to TRBJ1-1; D may be TRBD1 (6 bases). This CDR3 has 15 residues. The ends were cut back, 1 base at V and 1 base at J, with 10 bases in the middle. Germline lookup yields CDR1 SEHNR and CDR2 FQNEAQ (reference sequence). The CDR3 protein is CASSLEGHPNTEAFF. The CDR3 nucleotides are TGTGCCAGCAGCTTAGAGGGACACCCGAACACTGAAGCTTTCTTT.

The chain joins TRBV5-1 to TRBJ2-7; 11 bases map to TRBD2. The CDR3 is made up of 14 amino acids. The J segment lost 6 bases and the V segment lost 3 bases, leaving 5 bases of the junction unmatched. Germline values: CDR1 SGHRS, CDR2 YFSETQ. For the CDR3, the DNA is TGCGCCAGCAGCTCAGCCGGGACTAGCGGCGAGCAGTACTTC. It encodes CASSSAGTSGEQYF.

The V gene is TRBV29-1, the J gene TRBJ1-2; D ambiguous. This CDR3 spans 11 amino acids. The V and J ends lost 3 bases and 4 bases respectively, with 6 bases between them. Germline CDR1 reads SQVTM; CDR2 reads ANQGSEA. DNA for the CDR3: TGCAGCGTTGACGGGATCTATGGCTACACCTTC. This gives the protein CSVDGIYGYTF.

V is TRBV28 and J is TRBJ1-1; 9 positions agree with TRBD1. The CDR3 covers 16 residues. Unmatched junction bases numbered 12, after V lost 2 bases and J lost 8 bases. Looked up from germline, CDR1 is MDHEN and CDR2 is SYDVKM. CDR3 DNA: TGTGCCAGCAGTTTAAGGACAGGGGCTCGTAGTAGGGAAGCTTTCTTT. This translates into CASSLRTGARSREAFF.

This clone has only one observation. The rearrangement links TRBV19 to TRBJ1-4; D ambiguous. Trimming took off 1 base at V and 4 bases at J, with 7 bases between the two ends. Looked up from germline, CDR1 is LNHDA and CDR2 is SQIVND (reference sequence). The CDR3 is 14 amino acids. Written as DNA, the CDR3 is TGTGCCAGTAGTATAGCCAGGTTTAATGAAAAACTGTTTTTT. This translates into CASSIARFNEKLFF.